Presented here are 18 T cell receptor beta chains from one specimen sequenced in a study of blood T cell repertoires in COVID-19. Only in-frame clones appear in the TCRdb table, and some are missing; sequencing was by immunoSEQ multiplex PCR. The table has 250,000 to 350,000 clones, around 88% seen once. Material for sequencing was peripheral blood. The receptor source for this set is a man aged 25 to 40 with acute or convalescent COVID-19.

This chain connects TRBV7-8 to TRBJ1-5; D not certain. The germline V and J ends were trimmed by 1 base and 6 bases, with 13 bases remaining between them. The CDR3 has 15 amino acids. Germline V gene data show CDR1 as SGHVS and CDR2 as FQNEAQ. Written as DNA, the CDR3 is TGTGCCAGCAGCTTAGGGTCGAGTTCGGGTCAGCCCCAGCATTTT. It translates to CASSLGSSSGQPQHF.

The rearrangement joins TRBV30 to TRBJ2-3, with 11 positions matching TRBD2. Germline CDR1 and CDR2: GTSNPN and SVGIG (reference sequence). The CDR3 consists of 15 residues. Trimming removed 4 bases from V and 1 base from J; junction bases left unmatched: 4. The CDR3 loop is CAWTGTSGGTDTQYF. The CDR3 coding sequence is TGTGCCTGGACCGGGACTAGCGGAGGCACAGATACGCAGTATTTT.

The chain couples TRBV6-6 to TRBJ2-3; D perhaps matches TRBD2 (6 bases). The CDR3 extends over 17 amino acids. Germline V gene sequence: CDR1 MNHNY, CDR2 SVGAGI (reference sequence). Trimming removed 5 bases at V and 6 bases at J, with 24 bases between. Written as DNA, the CDR3 is TGTGCCAGCAGTCCTCGGGGGAGCGGGTACTACGGTGATACGCAGTATTTT. This encodes CASSPRGSGYYGDTQYF.

The J gene is TRBJ2-3, the V gene TRBV5-1; TRBD2 matches at 10 bases. The CDR3 is 17 amino acids. J gave up 0 bases and V 5 bases, and 9 bases lay outside the gene matches. Germline loops: CDR1 SGHRS, CDR2 YFSETQ. CDR3 protein: CASSLVAAGGSTDTQYF. CDR3 nucleotide sequence: TGCGCCAGCAGTCTTGTCGCAGCGGGGGGGAGCACAGATACGCAGTATTTT.

V is TRBV10-3 and J is TRBJ2-5; 10 bases agree with TRBD1. J lost 5 bases, V lost 6 bases, and 3 bases had no gene match. Per the germline V gene, CDR1 is ENHRY and CDR2 is SYGVKD. The CDR3 is 13 amino acids. The chain's CDR3 is CAISLTGGETQYF. The CDR3 bases are TGTGCCATCAGCCTGACAGGGGGCGAGACCCAGTACTTC.

J is TRBJ2-7 and V is TRBV7-3; 7 bases map to TRBD1. CDR1 and CDR2 (germline): SGHTA, FQGTGA. J gave up 2 bases and V 5 bases, and 9 bases lay outside the gene matches. The CDR3 runs 15 residues. The CDR3 loop reads CASSNNRGATYEQYF. DNA of the CDR3: TGTGCCAGCAGCAACAACAGGGGAGCGACCTACGAGCAGTACTTC.

This clone was counted once. The V call is TRBV18, the J call TRBJ1-6; D might be TRBD1 (5 bases). Deletions cut 1 base from V and 7 bases from J, with 5 bases between. The CDR3 is made up of 13 amino acids. CDR1 is KGHSH and CDR2 is LQKENI in the germline V gene. CDR3 sequence (DNA): TGTGCCAGCTCACCACAGGGGAATTCACCCCTCCACTTT. Its translation: CASSPQGNSPLHF.

The chain employs TRBV29-1 and TRBJ1-1, with D maybe TRBD1 (6 bases). CDR1 is SQVTM, CDR2 ANQGSEA, per germline. The CDR3 runs 12 residues. V lost 7 bases, J lost 5 bases, and 14 bases lay in between. Written as DNA, the CDR3 is TGCAGCGCAAGACAGGTGGCGACTGAAGCTTTCTTT. As protein: CSARQVATEAFF. Drawing the rest from reference TRBV29-1 and TRBJ1-1, the complete variable domain is SAVISQKPSRDICQRGTSLTIQCQVDSQVTMMFWYRQQPGQSLTLIATANQGSEATYESGFVIDKFPISRPNLTFSTLTVSNMSPEDSSIYLCSARQVATEAFFGQGTRLTVV.

V and J are TRBV6-1 and TRBJ2-5; tentatively, D is TRBD2 (5 bases). The CDR3 consists of 16 residues. The V end lost 0 bases, the J end lost 7 bases, and 18 bases lay between the germline ends. CDR1 MNHNS and CDR2 SASEGT come from the germline V gene. In DNA, the CDR3 is TGTGCCAGCAGTGAAGCGTATTTTGGCTCAGAGGGGACCCAGTACTTC. Protein sequence: CASSEAYFGSEGTQYF.

This chain's CDR3 is CASSRTGRTGELFF. In DNA form, the CDR3 reads TGTGCCAGTAGTAGGACAGGGCGAACCGGGGAGCTGTTTTTT. The chain joins TRBV19 to TRBJ2-2; TRBD1 matches at 8 bases. The junction had 3 bases not matched to a gene; V was cut back by 4 bases and J by 5 bases. The CDR3 is 14 residues long. The germline CDR1 and CDR2 sequences are LNHDA and SQIVND (reference sequence).

The chain joins TRBV6-2 or TRBV6-3 to TRBJ2-5; 11 bases are a match to TRBD2. This CDR3 spans 16 amino acids. V lost 6 bases and J lost 0; bases outside the gene matches: 6. Looked up from germline, CDR1 is MNHEY and CDR2 is SVGEGT. CDR3 residues: CASSIASGGYQETQYF. The CDR3 bases are TGTGCCAGCAGCATTGCTAGCGGGGGGTACCAAGAGACCCAGTACTTC.

The chain employs TRBV27 and TRBJ2-2; 9 bases map to TRBD1. Germline CDR1 MNHEY, CDR2 SMNVEV (reference sequence). The CDR3 length is 16 residues. V gave up 5 bases and J gave up 5 bases; unmatched junction bases: 9. CDR3 in DNA: TGTGCCAGCAGTCCGACCGACAGGGGGAGAACCGGGGAGCTGTTTTTT. Translation: CASSPTDRGRTGELFF.

The DNA of the CDR3 is TGTGCCAGCAGCTCCGCCCAGCGGGAGATGTTTGGTGAGCAGTTCTTC. As protein: CASSSAQREMFGEQFF. This sequence joins TRBV7-3 and TRBJ2-1, with 8 bases that match TRBD2. CDR1 is SGHTA, CDR2 FQGTGA, per germline. The CDR3 is 16 residues long. Losses at the gene ends were 4 bases for V and 9 bases for J; bases not matched to a gene: 14.

Details on this clone: Its ends do not fully match the called genes, so a read error is possible. V usage is TRBV28 and J usage is TRBJ2-6; weak D call: TRBD1 (5 bases). The CDR3 totals 13 residues. CDR1 and CDR2 (germline): MDHEN, SYDVKM. CDR3 DNA sequence: TGTGCCAGCGTACAGGTTGGGTCCAACGTCCTGACTTTC. This translates into CASVQVGSNVLTF.

The chain recombines TRBV6-2 or TRBV6-3 with TRBJ1-2, with TRBD1 matching 7 bases. Looked up from germline, CDR1 is MNHEY and CDR2 is SVGEGT. V lost 0 bases to trimming and J lost 4 bases; unmatched junction nucleotides: 5. CDR3 size: 15 residues. The CDR3: CASSYSGQLLYGYTF. The CDR3 coding sequence is TGTGCCAGCAGTTACTCGGGACAGCTCCTCTATGGCTACACCTTC.

The rearrangement uses TRBV10-2 and TRBJ2-5, with 9 nucleotides matching TRBD1. Unmatched junction bases numbered 6, after V lost 2 bases and J lost 5 bases. The CDR3 extends over 15 amino acids. Germline-derived CDR1 and CDR2 are WSHSY and SAAADI. The CDR3 loop is CASSETDRGVETQYF. The CDR3 bases are TGCGCCAGCAGTGAGACAGACAGGGGGGTGGAGACCCAGTACTTC.

This clone has just one count. The chain links TRBV19 to TRBJ2-7; 10 bases are shared with TRBD1. The CDR3 has 15 residues. Germline V gene lookup returns CDR1 LNHDA and CDR2 SQIVND (reference sequence). The ends lost 3 bases at V and 3 bases at J; junction bases unmatched: 5. This chain's CDR3 is CASSMGRTGGYEQYF. CDR3 sequence (DNA): TGTGCCAGTAGTATGGGTAGGACAGGGGGCTACGAGCAGTACTTC. The full variable domain, its missing parts supplied by reference TRBV19 and TRBJ2-7, is DGGITQSPKYLFRKEGQNVTLSCEQNLNHDAMYWYRQDPGQGLRLIYYSQIVNDFQKGDIAEGYSVSREKKESFPLTVTSAQKNPTAFYLCASSMGRTGGYEQYFGPGTRLTVT.

This CDR3 reads CASMQNRELIHGYTF. As DNA, the CDR3 is TGTGCCAGTATGCAGAACAGGGAATTAATCCATGGCTACACCTTC. The chain employs TRBV19 and TRBJ1-2; tentative D call: TRBD1 (6 bases). Trimming took off 7 bases at V and 6 bases at J, with 21 bases between the two ends. CDR3 length: 15 amino acids. Germline V gene sequence: CDR1 LNHDA, CDR2 SQIVND (reference sequence).